This T cell receptor beta chain was sequenced during a study of T-cell memory formation after mild COVID-19. About the study: There were largely donor-specific TCR clusters.

A single record per CDR3 protein comes from TCRdb applying MiXCR to the 5' RACE reads. The data contain some 50,000 distinct CDR3 sequences, about 28% of them singletons. Trimming removed 3 bases at V and 5 bases at J, with 16 bases between. The CDR3 has 15 amino acids. CDR1 is MGHRA and CDR2 is YSYEKL in the germline V gene. The genes are TRBV4-1 and TRBJ1-2; D is perhaps TRBD1 (6 bases). Sequencing was done on a sample of PBMCs or a T cell subset sorted from them (not recorded which). This receptor was identified in a man between 18 and 29 years old who had mild COVID-19 (a few samples of this study predate the infection). Cell type and time point are not known. The CDR3 sequence: CASSQRTEGRYGYTF. The DNA for the CDR3 is TGCGCCAGCAGCCAGCGGACAGAGGGGAGATATGGCTACACCTTC.